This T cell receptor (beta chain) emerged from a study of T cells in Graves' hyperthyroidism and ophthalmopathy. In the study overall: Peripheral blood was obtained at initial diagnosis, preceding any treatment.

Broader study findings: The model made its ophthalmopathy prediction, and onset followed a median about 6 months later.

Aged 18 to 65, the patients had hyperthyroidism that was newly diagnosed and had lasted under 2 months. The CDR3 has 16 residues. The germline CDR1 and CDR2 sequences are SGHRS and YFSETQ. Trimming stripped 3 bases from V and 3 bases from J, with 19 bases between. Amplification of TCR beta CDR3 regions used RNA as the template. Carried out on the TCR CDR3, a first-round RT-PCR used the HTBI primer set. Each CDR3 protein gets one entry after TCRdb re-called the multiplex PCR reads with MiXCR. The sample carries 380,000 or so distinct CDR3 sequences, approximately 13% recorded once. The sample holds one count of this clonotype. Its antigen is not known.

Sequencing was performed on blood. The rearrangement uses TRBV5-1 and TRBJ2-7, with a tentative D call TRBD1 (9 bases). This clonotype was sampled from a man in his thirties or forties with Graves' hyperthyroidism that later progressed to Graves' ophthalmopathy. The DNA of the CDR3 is TGCGCCAGCAGCTCCCCGGGGGGGACAGGGAACTACGAGCAGTACTTC. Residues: CASSSPGGTGNYEQYF.